This T cell receptor (beta chain) was captured by sequencing in a study of early T cells in non-severe SARS-CoV-2 infection (dated by TCRdb to the early 2020s). Describing the broader study: Bulk RNA from unsorted whole blood was used for TCR sequencing, so alpha and beta chains could not be paired.

This was a case-control study nested in a cohort of healthcare workers in London, UK, who had nasopharyngeal swab PCR tests and blood samples taken every week. Healthcare workers were recruited during the week of the UK lockdown, between 23 and 31 March 2020, and followed weekly for up to about 16 weeks. The investigation overall reported the following: VDJdb matching was skewed toward anti-spike CD8 responses and likely underestimated virus-specific expansions by missing private and CD4 specificities.

The receptor library was made with 5' RACE. The instrument was a NextSeq 500. To correct for sequencing error and PCR bias, the TCR library protocol tagged individual cDNA molecules with unique molecular identifiers. Sequencing covered both TCR alpha and beta chains, and within each sample the abundances of alpha and beta sequences were tightly co-correlated. The source study handled its data this way. Decombinator V4 was used to annotate the V gene, J gene and CDR3 of the TCR sequences. TCRs were defined as expanded if a significant change between any two time points was detected under a Poisson model with p below 0.0001. TCR abundances were normalised to the total number of TCRs sequenced per sample and expressed as counts per million. VDJdb, accessed 1 November 2021, was searched for CMV, EBV and SARS-CoV-2 annotated TCRs, with TCRs annotated for multiple antigens excluded. The public reads were run again by TCRdb, first through fastp at Q25 and then through MiXCR, and only productive beta chains were kept. Each CDR3 protein appears once, grouped with its most common genes and DNA. The V and J calls and clone size come from TCRdb's table, not from the authors' own analysis. For this sample there are 45,000 to 60,000 distinct CDR3 sequences; 7.5% to 9% appear just once. 3.5% to 5% of the sample rests with the top ten.

This clonotype was seen a few times. Its antigen is unknown. Base qualities are not provided; no much larger clone lies one nucleotide away. The starting material was whole blood, obtained at baseline. The clonotype was recovered from an adult who was a healthcare worker with PCR-confirmed SARS-CoV-2 infection or an uninfected control (not recorded which).

The CDR3 reads as follows: CASSLWNTEAFF. The bases read TGTGCCAGCAGCTTGTGGAACACTGAAGCTTTCTTT. This chain is built from TRBV5-8 and TRBJ1-1; the D segment cannot be called with confidence. For CDR1 and CDR2, the germline V gene lists SGHTS and YDEGEE. The CDR3 holds 12 amino acids from the cysteine to the phenylalanine. Solely the CDR3 DNA is kept, with 36 bases framed from the first base. Trimming removed 1 base from V and 1 base from J, leaving 2 bases between the germline ends.